These 3 T cell receptor beta chains were all obtained from the same sample, sequenced in a study of cytomegalovirus exposure and HLA in healthy donors. PCR was performed using 60 Vbeta and 13 Jbeta primers. Generated by immunoSEQ multiplex PCR, the TCRdb table keeps only in-frame clones and is missing some. The repertoire includes 95,000 to 100,000 clones, roughly three quarters of them detected once, and around 4.1% sits in the top ten. The sample was PBMCs. These receptors all come from a man in his forties or fifties in good health and CMV-seronegative.

The chain uses TRBV7-3 and TRBJ2-2; TRBD2 might be the D (5 bases). This CDR3 has 15 amino acids. Per the germline V gene, CDR1 is SGHTA and CDR2 is FQGTGA. The V and J ends lost 5 bases and 4 bases respectively, with 14 bases between them. The CDR3 here is CASSPLAKGTGELFF. CDR3 coding DNA: TGTGCCAGCAGCCCCCTAGCAAAGGGCACCGGGGAGCTGTTTTTT.

This chain joins TRBV6-6 and TRBJ2-2; TRBD2 aligns across 11 bases. V lost 0 bases and J lost 6; bases outside the gene matches: 3. This CDR3 region has 16 residues. Germline loops: CDR1 MNHNY, CDR2 SVGAGI (reference sequence). The CDR3 protein is CASSYSKLAGAGELFF. The DNA for the CDR3 is TGTGCCAGCAGTTACTCGAAACTAGCGGGGGCCGGGGAGCTGTTTTTT.

Comment on this clone: The germline gene is not matched at one end of the junction; a read error may be the cause. Other DNA sequences in this specimen translate into the identical CDR3. The gene calls are TRBV7-9 and TRBJ1-6, with D perhaps matching TRBD1 (6 bases). Per the germline V gene, CDR1 is SEHNR and CDR2 is FQNEAQ (reference sequence). CDR3 length: 16 amino acids. As DNA, the CDR3 is TGTGCCAGCAGCTTGGGGGGGCGAGGGGATAATTCCCCCCTCCACTTT. Its protein product is CASSLGGRGDNSPLHF.